This TCR beta chain is from a study of early T cells in non-severe SARS-CoV-2 infection. A single record per CDR3 protein comes from TCRdb applying MiXCR to the 5' RACE reads. The repertoire holds about 70,000 distinct CDR3 sequences, with around 10% as singletons. This clonotype has more than one count but fewer than ten. The sequence was obtained from an adult who was a healthcare worker with PCR-confirmed SARS-CoV-2 infection or an uninfected control (not recorded which). The donor label of this sample is uncertain. The specimen comprised whole blood, sampled at baseline.

In DNA form, the CDR3 reads TGTGCCAGCAGCTTGGGTGACCCCGTGGATGAGCAGTTCTTC. This encodes CASSLGDPVDEQFF. This sequence joins TRBV7-9 and TRBJ2-1; the D is unclear. Germline CDR1 SEHNR, CDR2 FQNEAQ (reference sequence). This CDR3 region has 14 residues. Deletions cut 3 bases from V and 8 bases from J, with 14 bases between.